This T cell receptor beta chain is drawn from a study of cytotoxic CD8 clonotypes in ibrutinib-treated CLL. Study-level information: Investigators reported some 25 partial and 2 complete responses; after median roughly 70 months, roughly 14 patients remained remitted and approximately twelve progressed.

This CDR3 contains 13 residues. Trimming stripped 7 bases from V and 1 base from J, with 12 bases between. Germline V CDR1 and CDR2: SGHTS, YDEGEE. Overall study results and limits: Pretreatment clonality was elevated relative to age-matched healthy donors and paralleled circulating CD8+ T-cell counts. Patients with sustained remission and those progressing were sampled at differing times. There were few public clonotypes, and on treatment they contracted or stayed stable.

On this clone itself: The antigen remains unidentified.

Sequencing used immunoSEQ multiplex PCR; TCRdb keeps in-frame clones, though not all of them. This repertoire shows about 69,000 clones, 80% found once; its top ten account for less than 9%. Sequenced here: PBMCs, sampled at disease progression, from a patient treated with ibrutinib. This chain uses TRBV5-8 with TRBJ2-7; D ambiguous. The sequence was obtained from a human donor with chronic lymphocytic leukemia. This CDR3 reads CASRIEASYEQYF. The CDR3 bases are TGTGCCAGCCGGATTGAGGCGTCCTACGAGCAGTACTTC.